The clone carrying this T cell receptor beta chain was detected ten times or more. Its antigen is currently unknown. The data stem from a study of T cells in Graves' hyperthyroidism and ophthalmopathy. Overall study results and limits: Appearing also in blood were most of the thyroid clonotypes expanded above 0.001.

More than 9.5 ml fresh peripheral blood yielded the PBMCs. Amplified regions were TCR beta CDR3 sequences from RNA transcripts. An initial round of RT-PCR targeting the TCR CDR3 relied on the HTBI primer set. MiXCR, applied by TCRdb to the multiplex PCR reads, yields one record per CDR3 protein. This sample has around 560,000 distinct CDR3 sequences; 16% occur once, and the top ten carry under 20%. The origin of this receptor is a woman younger than 35 with Graves' hyperthyroidism. The sample comprised blood.

As DNA, the CDR3 is TGTGCCAGCAGCCAGATGAGGGTGGGCACTGAAGCTTTCTTT. It is translated as CASSQMRVGTEAFF. The chain links TRBV14 to TRBJ1-1, with no clear D. Deletions cut 3 bases from V and 4 bases from J, with 12 bases between. Per the germline V gene, CDR1 is SGHDN and CDR2 is FVKESK. The length of the CDR3 is 14 residues.